The rows below give T cell receptor beta chains drawn from one sample of a study of human T cells and chemical hapten exposure. TCRdb recomputed calls from the RACE reads with MiXCR, one row per CDR3 protein. The repertoire holds about 97,000 distinct CDR3 sequences, with roughly a quarter as singletons. The specimen was whole blood, collected in connection with sensitization to the hapten diphenylcyclopropenone (DPC). The receptors come from a man in his forties or fifties with alopecia areata. Some clones in this sample may be carry-over from other donors' samples. Both conserved end residues are part of each CDR3. D genes are given only for firm matches. Clone size is stated in some rows and not others, as once, few, many or a class when expanded.

j_call	d_call	v_call	clone_size	cdr3_aa	cdr3_nt
TRBJ1-2	.	TRBV6-1	.	CASSTDTTYGYTF	TGTGCCAGCAGTACTGACACGACCTATGGCTACACCTTC
TRBJ2-7	.	TRBV12-3/TRBV12-4	many	CASSLDDSYEQYF	TGTGCCAGCAGTTTAGACGACAGCTACGAGCAGTACTTC
TRBJ1-2	TRBD1	TRBV29-1	many	CSVAGGSSEGNYGYTF	TGCAGCGTAGCAGGGGGCTCGTCGGAGGGGAACTATGGCTACACCTTC
TRBJ2-7	.	TRBV13	.	CASSLATWREQYF	TGTGCCAGCAGCTTAGCAACCTGGAGAGAGCAGTACTTC
TRBJ2-3	.	TRBV6-5	.	CASSYSGSSSTDTQYF	TGTGCCAGCAGTTACAGCGGTTCCTCTAGCACAGATACGCAGTATTTT
TRBJ2-7	TRBD1	TRBV28	few	CATGQGRSYEQYF	TGTGCCACCGGACAGGGGAGAAGCTACGAGCAGTACTTC
TRBJ1-5	TRBD1	TRBV12-3/TRBV12-4	.	CASSPRTGSRGNQPQHF	TGTGCCAGCAGTCCCCGGACAGGTAGTAGAGGCAATCAGCCCCAGCATTTT
TRBJ1-4	.	TRBV4-3	few	CASRRDSATNEKLFF	TGCGCCAGCCGACGAGACAGTGCAACTAATGAAAAACTGTTTTTT
TRBJ2-3	.	TRBV7-2	.	CASTNPGRLRPQYF	TGTGCCAGCACCAATCCGGGACGCCTTCGTCCGCAGTATTTT
TRBJ2-1	.	TRBV20-1	.	CSARTLPRREPNNEQFF	TGCAGTGCTAGGACGCTTCCAAGGAGGGAGCCCAACAATGAGCAGTTCTTC
TRBJ2-5	TRBD1	TRBV18	.	CASSPATGGETQYF	TGTGCCAGCTCACCAGCGACAGGGGGAGAGACCCAGTACTTC
TRBJ2-7	.	TRBV5-6	.	CASRYTGYSYEQYF	TGTGCCAGCAGATATACAGGGTACTCCTACGAGCAGTACTTC
TRBJ2-3	TRBD2	TRBV10-3	.	CAISGMDGSGRDTQYF	TGTGCCATCAGTGGGATGGATGGTAGCGGGAGGGATACGCAGTATTTT
TRBJ1-5	TRBD1	TRBV20-1	few	CSAGGQRLNQPQHF	TGCAGTGCTGGGGGACAGCGCCTCAATCAGCCCCAGCATTTT
TRBJ2-7	.	TRBV7-2	.	CASSLERVGEQYF	TGTGCCAGCAGCTTAGAAAGGGTTGGTGAGCAGTACTTC
TRBJ2-7	.	TRBV4-2	.	CASSPTTVPYEQYF	TGTGCCAGCAGCCCCACCACGGTGCCCTACGAGCAGTACTTC
TRBJ2-5	.	TRBV18	few	CASSPATGPSETQYF	TGTGCCAGCTCACCAGCGACGGGGCCCTCAGAGACCCAGTACTTC
TRBJ2-3	.	TRBV7-3	.	CASRLGVGSADTQYF	TGTGCCAGCAGGTTAGGTGTCGGGAGTGCAGATACGCAGTATTTT
TRBJ2-1	.	TRBV2	few	CASIRDGRYNEQFF	TGTGCCAGCATCCGGGACGGTCGATACAATGAGCAGTTCTTC
TRBJ2-5	TRBD2	TRBV6-5	.	CASSYRGGAETQYF	TGTGCCAGCAGTTACCGGGGGGGAGCGGAGACCCAGTACTTC
TRBJ2-3	TRBD1	TRBV7-3	few	CASSLQGAGGQVSQYF	TGTGCCAGCAGCTTACAAGGAGCAGGGGGTCAAGTCTCGCAGTATTTT
TRBJ2-2	.	TRBV2	few	CASSDAGTFGELFF	TGTGCCAGCAGTGATGCCGGGACCTTCGGGGAGCTGTTTTTT
TRBJ2-5	TRBD1	TRBV7-3	.	CASSLTQGAWETQYF	TGTGCCAGCAGCCTGACGCAGGGGGCCTGGGAGACCCAGTACTTC